The 12 T cell receptor beta chains listed next were all sequenced from one sample in a study of cytomegalovirus exposure and HLA in healthy donors. PCR primers comprised 60 Vbeta and 13 Jbeta primers. The table came from immunoSEQ multiplex PCR; TCRdb's copy has only in-frame clones and leaves some out. The top ten clones hold about 1.2% of a sample with under 150,000 clones, roughly 73% of them seen once. The sequenced material came from PBMCs. The receptors derive from a woman in her thirties or forties in good health and CMV-seronegative.

The chain couples TRBV7-9 to TRBJ2-1; D is perhaps TRBD1 (6 bases). Between the trimmed V and J ends, which lost 2 bases and 10 bases, there was a span of 9 bases. The CDR3 runs to 12 residues. In germline, CDR1 is SEHNR, CDR2 FQNEAQ (reference sequence). The CDR3 is CASSLTGQEQFF. DNA for the CDR3: TGTGCCAGCAGCTTAACAGGACAGGAGCAGTTCTTC.

This sequence joins TRBV10-3 and TRBJ1-5, with D possibly matching TRBD1 (5 bases). The germline V gene encodes CDR1 ENHRY and CDR2 SYGVKD. There are 12 residues in the CDR3. V dropped 2 bases and J dropped 6 bases, with 5 bases sitting between them. The chain's CDR3 is CAISEQGQPQHF. CDR3 in DNA: TGTGCCATCAGTGAGCAGGGTCAGCCCCAGCATTTT.

This clone occurred once. The rearrangement joins TRBV12-5 to TRBJ2-5, with D possibly TRBD2 on 5 matching bases. The CDR3 extends over 13 amino acids. Trimming cost V 4 bases and J 7 bases, with 13 bases left between them. Germline V gene lookup returns CDR1 LGHNT and CDR2 FRNRAP. The CDR3 DNA is TGTGCTAGTGGTTCCCATCTAAGCGGGACCCAGTACTTC. This translates into CASGSHLSGTQYF.

This chain joins TRBV11-2 and TRBJ2-3; a possible D gene is TRBD1 (6 bases). The CDR3 is 16 amino acids. Germline V gene lookup returns CDR1 SGHAT and CDR2 FQNNGV. V was trimmed by 5 bases and J by 2 bases, leaving 17 bases between them. In DNA, the CDR3 is TGTGCCAGCAGCCGCCGTACAGGGTTGGTCACAGATACGCAGTATTTT. Translating it yields CASSRRTGLVTDTQYF.

V usage is TRBV28 and J usage is TRBJ1-5; the D gene is possibly TRBD1 (5 bases). The V gene's germline CDR1 is MDHEN and CDR2 SYDVKM. This CDR3 has 17 amino acids. V was trimmed by 6 bases and J by 7 bases, leaving 25 bases between them. In nucleotides, the CDR3 is TGTGCCAGCAGGAAAGCATACGGGACCGCTGCGGGGCAGCCCCAGCATTTT. Protein product: CASRKAYGTAAGQPQHF.

The chain recombines TRBV2 with TRBJ2-7, with TRBD2 matching over 8 bases. Germline V gives CDR1 SNHLY, CDR2 FYNNEI. CDR3 size: 15 residues. The V and J ends lost 1 base and 3 bases, in that order; junction bases with no gene match: 5. The CDR3 DNA reads as TGTGCCAGCAGTGAAGGCGGGGGGCAGATCTACGAGCAGTACGTC. Its protein is CASSEGGGQIYEQYV.

The V call is TRBV7-2, the J call TRBJ2-5; 11 nucleotides line up with TRBD1. This CDR3 is built from 16 residues. Germline V gene sequence: CDR1 SGHTA, CDR2 FQGNSA. With 5 bases clipped from V and 1 base from J, the junction kept 6 bases outside the gene matches. CDR3 sequence (DNA): TGTGCCAGCAGCCCAGAGGGGACAGGGGGCCAAGAGACCCAGTACTTC. It specifies CASSPEGTGGQETQYF.

This clone was found once. This chain connects TRBV4-1 to TRBJ2-1, with 10 bases matching TRBD1. Germline loops: CDR1 MGHRA, CDR2 YSYEKL. The ends lost 0 bases at V and 6 bases at J; junction bases unmatched: 8. CDR3 size: 17 residues. The CDR3 DNA reads as TGCGCCAGCAGCCAAGATTCGGAGACAGGGGGCTCCAATGAGCAGTTCTTC. Translation: CASSQDSETGGSNEQFF.

The chain uses TRBV4-2 and TRBJ2-1; 13 bases are shared with TRBD2. The V segment lost 3 bases and the J segment 4 bases; nucleotides outside the gene matches: 3. Germline V lookup: CDR1 LGHNA, CDR2 YNFKEQ. CDR3 length: 16 residues. The CDR3 DNA reads TGTGCCAGCAGCCAGGTGACTAGCGGGGGGTACAATGAGCAGTTCTTC. It is translated as CASSQVTSGGYNEQFF.

The V gene is TRBV28, the J gene TRBJ1-2; no clear D gene. CDR3 size: 12 residues. V lost 4 bases, J lost 4 bases, and 7 bases lay in between. Germline V gene sequence: CDR1 MDHEN, CDR2 SYDVKM. The DNA of the CDR3 is TGTGCCAGCAGTTGGGCTTCCTATGGCTACACCTTC. This encodes CASSWASYGYTF.

The rearrangement uses TRBV19 and TRBJ2-7, with 12 bases lining up with TRBD2. Germline CDR1 LNHDA, CDR2 SQIVND (reference sequence). This CDR3 is built from 18 residues. V lost 3 bases to trimming and J lost 2 bases; unmatched junction nucleotides: 11. The CDR3 sequence: CASSMRSASGGAPYEQYF. In DNA, the CDR3 is TGTGCCAGTAGTATGAGGTCGGCTAGCGGGGGGGCCCCCTACGAGCAGTACTTC.

The chain joins TRBV5-1 to TRBJ2-1, with D hard to call. Germline-derived CDR1 and CDR2 are SGHRS and YFSETQ. There are 11 residues in the CDR3. V shed 4 bases and J shed 8 bases, with 7 bases lying between them. Here the CDR3 reads CASSLEHEQFF. The DNA for the CDR3 is TGCGCCAGCAGCCTCGAGCATGAGCAGTTCTTC.